These 8 T cell receptor beta chains share one sample of origin, sequenced in a study of T cells in tumors after PD-1 blockade. TCRdb's table, derived via immunoSEQ multiplex PCR, lists solely in-frame clones and lacks some. The table records about 15,000 clones, 55% to 75% of them present only once. Sequenced material: tumor tissue, taken after anti-PD-1 treatment. The receptors shown here come from a human donor with cutaneous squamous cell carcinoma.

The chain has TRBV6-5 and TRBJ2-3; 8 nucleotides align to TRBD2. Germline V CDR1 and CDR2: MNHEY, SVGAGI. With V trimmed by 0 bases and J by 7 bases, 3 bases remained unmatched. The CDR3 contains 14 residues. The CDR3 DNA reads TGTGCCAGCAGTTACTCAGGCGGGGGGAATACGCAGTATTTT. Its protein product is CASSYSGGGNTQYF.

The rearrangement uses TRBV3-1 (or the pseudogene TRBV3-2) and TRBJ2-1, with 9 nucleotides matching TRBD1. The trim removed 4 bases at V and 2 bases at J, leaving 6 bases unmatched. The CDR3 consists of 16 residues. CDR1 and CDR2 from the germline V gene are LGHDT and YNNKEL (reference sequence). The CDR3 nucleotides are TGTGCCAGCAGCCGACAGGGGGTGACTGCCTACAATGAGCAGTTCTTC. Encoded protein: CASSRQGVTAYNEQFF.

The chain joins TRBV28 to TRBJ2-1; D is possibly TRBD1 (5 bases). V was shortened by 2 bases and J by 8 bases, with 19 bases between the two germline ends. The length of the CDR3 is 16 residues. The germline V gene encodes CDR1 MDHEN and CDR2 SYDVKM. The CDR3 DNA reads as TGTGCCAGCAGTTTAATCTCGCAGGGTAGGGTCGATGAGCAGTTCTTC. Its protein product is CASSLISQGRVDEQFF.

The chain recombines TRBV2 with TRBJ2-7; 12 positions agree with TRBD1. The CDR3 loop spans 15 amino acids. V lost 6 bases to trimming and J lost 1 base; unmatched junction nucleotides: 4. Germline V gene lookup returns CDR1 SNHLY and CDR2 FYNNEI. CDR3 region: CASRGTGGMSYEQYF. CDR3 DNA: TGTGCCAGCAGGGGGACAGGGGGCATGTCCTACGAGCAGTACTTC.

The rearrangement joins TRBV7-9 to TRBJ2-7; D assignment may be TRBD1 or TRBD2 (5 bases each). The CDR3 extends over 15 amino acids. Looked up from germline, CDR1 is SEHNR and CDR2 is FQNEAQ (reference sequence). V was shortened by 6 bases and J by 2 bases, with 17 bases between the two germline ends. The DNA of the CDR3 is TGTGCCAGCAGAAAAGCCACGGGGCTCCCCTACGAGCAGTACTTC. Translating gives CASRKATGLPYEQYF.

The chain couples TRBV20-1 to TRBJ2-7, with TRBD1 matching 8 bases. V trimming: 3 bases; J trimming: 3 bases; junction bases outside the gene matches: 10. This CDR3 region has 15 residues. Germline V CDR1 and CDR2: DFQATT, SNEGSKA (reference sequence). The CDR3 nucleotides are TGCAGTGCTAGTCATGGCGGACAGGGACACTACGAGCAGTACTTC. Amino acid sequence: CSASHGGQGHYEQYF.

This chain uses TRBV7-3 with TRBJ1-4; tentatively, D is TRBD1 (5 bases). The germline V gene encodes CDR1 SGHTA and CDR2 FQGTGA. The germline V and J ends were trimmed by 2 bases and 3 bases, with 10 bases remaining between them. CDR3 length: 15 amino acids. The CDR3: CASSLDGAANEKLFF. The CDR3 coding sequence is TGTGCCAGCAGCTTAGACGGGGCAGCTAATGAAAAACTGTTTTTT. The complete variable domain, with remaining parts taken from reference TRBV7-3 and TRBJ1-4, reads GAGVSQTPSNKVTEKGKYVELRCDPISGHTALYWYRQSLGQGPEFLIYFQGTGAADDSGLPNDRFFAVRPEGSVSTLKIQRTERGDSAVYLCASSLDGAANEKLFFGSGTQLSVL.

The chain's CDR3 is CASSRAGNTIYF. The CDR3 nucleotides are TGTGCCAGTAGCAGGGCTGGAAACACCATATATTTT. J is TRBJ1-3 and V is TRBV2, with D possibly being TRBD1 (5 bases). V lost 9 bases and J 2 bases, leaving 8 bases between the germline ends. Germline-derived CDR1 and CDR2 are SNHLY and FYNNEI. This CDR3 has 12 amino acids.